A single sample is the source of the 22 T cell receptor beta chains below, sequenced in a study of vaccination and CD4 T cells after COVID-19. Their antigen targets remain unknown. Noted treatment: roughly nine-day PBMC culture with coronavirus spike peptide pools or control peptides (ViraFEST assay). Sequencing of the DNA from cultured CD4+ T cells was carried out with the Oncomine TCR Beta short-read assay. TCRdb itself ran the PCR reads through MiXCR, one entry per CDR3 protein. The profile shows more than 15,000 distinct CDR3 sequences, around 45% of them singletons. The sample was CD4+ T cells from blood, cultured in vitro, taken before SARS-CoV-2 vaccination. Every receptor here comes from a human donor who had recovered from COVID-19.

This clonotype was seen more than once but under ten times. This chain uses TRBV29-1 with TRBJ2-2, with D unresolved. Per germline, CDR1 SQVTM and CDR2 ANQGSEA. The V gene lost 3 bases and the J gene lost 7 bases, with 9 bases spanning the gap. The CDR3 runs 12 residues. The CDR3 DNA follows: TGCAGCGTTGATGGAGTGCGCGGGGAGCTGTTTTTT. Translating gives CSVDGVRGELFF.

The rearrangement joins TRBV7-8 to TRBJ2-1, with D possibly matching TRBD1 (6 bases). This CDR3 is 15 amino acids long. V lost 5 bases and J lost 2, with 13 bases in between. CDR1 and CDR2 (germline): SGHVS, FQNEAQ. The CDR3 nucleotides read TGTGCCAGCAGCCCCCACAGGGTAACCTACAATGAGCAGTTCTTC. It is translated as CASSPHRVTYNEQFF. Complete variable domain (other parts from reference TRBV7-8 and TRBJ2-1): GAGVSQSPRYKVAKRGQDVALRCDPISGHVSLFWYQQALGQGPEFLTYFQNEAQLDKSGLPSDRFFAERPEGSVSTLKIQRTQQEDSAVYLCASSPHRVTYNEQFFGPGTRLTVL.

CDR3 region: CSALRGQGATEAFF. CDR3 nucleotides: TGCAGTGCTCTAAGGGGACAGGGGGCCACTGAAGCTTTCTTT. This chain connects TRBV20-1 to TRBJ1-1; 12 bases are a match to TRBD1. The length of the CDR3 is 14 residues. Per germline, CDR1 DFQATT and CDR2 SNEGSKA (reference sequence). V shed 5 bases and J 4 bases; nucleotides not matched to a gene: 5.

This chain joins TRBV6-1 and TRBJ1-5; 7 positions agree with TRBD1. The CDR3 loop spans 15 amino acids. Unmatched junction bases numbered 4, after V lost 2 bases and J lost 3 bases. CDR1 and CDR2 (germline): MNHNS, SASEGT. The CDR3, as DNA: TGTGCCAGCAGTGAATTGGGACAGACCAATCAGCCCCAGCATTTT. Protein sequence: CASSELGQTNQPQHF.

This clonotype occurred a few times. The V and J genes are TRBV7-8 and TRBJ2-7; tentatively, D is TRBD1 or TRBD2 (5 bases each). The CDR3 covers 13 residues. Per the germline V gene, CDR1 is SGHVS and CDR2 is FQNEAQ. V dropped 5 bases and J dropped 7 bases, with 15 bases sitting between them. The CDR3 is CASSGARVGEQYF. The DNA for the CDR3 is TGTGCCAGCAGCGGGGCGAGGGTAGGGGAGCAGTACTTC. The variable domain in full, completed from reference TRBV7-8 and TRBJ2-7, reads GAGVSQSPRYKVAKRGQDVALRCDPISGHVSLFWYQQALGQGPEFLTYFQNEAQLDKSGLPSDRFFAERPEGSVSTLKIQRTQQEDSAVYLCASSGARVGEQYFGPGTRLTVT.

This clonotype has only a few counts. The CDR3 DNA is TGTGCCAGCAGCACTCCCAAGGGGACGTCGAACTATGGCTACACCTTC. Translating gives CASSTPKGTSNYGYTF. The genes are TRBV7-2 and TRBJ1-2, with D perhaps TRBD1 (5 bases). The CDR3 sequence is 16 residues long. Germline V lookup: CDR1 SGHTA, CDR2 FQGNSA. Trimming removed 5 bases from V and 2 bases from J, with 18 bases in between.

The chain employs TRBV7-2 and TRBJ2-7; perhaps TRBD1 as D (6 bases). CDR3 length: 13 residues. Germline V gives CDR1 SGHTA, CDR2 FQGNSA. V gave up 0 bases and J gave up 6 bases, with 9 bases separating them. The CDR3 DNA follows: TGTGCCAGCAGCTTAGCGGGACAAGGCGAGCAGTACTTC. This codes for CASSLAGQGEQYF.

The sample holds a few counts of this clonotype. This chain uses TRBV25-1 with TRBJ2-3; TRBD1 might be the D (5 bases). Germline V gene sequence: CDR1 MGHDK, CDR2 SYGVNS. The CDR3 is made up of 13 amino acids. V was shortened by 2 bases and J by 6 bases, with 9 bases between the two germline ends. CDR3 loop: CASSEQGRDTQYF. DNA of the CDR3: TGTGCCAGCAGTGAACAGGGTAGGGATACGCAGTATTTT.

This chain uses TRBV7-2 with TRBJ2-5; the match to TRBD2 covers 15 bases. Per the germline V gene, CDR1 is SGHTA and CDR2 is FQGNSA. CDR3 length: 18 residues. The junction had 6 bases not matched to a gene; V was cut back by 0 bases and J by 4 bases. CDR3 bases: TGTGCCAGCAGCTTAGCGGGGGGGGGACTAGCGGGAGGAGAGACCCAGTACTTC. This sequence encodes CASSLAGGGLAGGETQYF.

The rearrangement links TRBV7-7 to TRBJ2-3, with D possibly being TRBD1 (6 bases). The CDR3 is 13 amino acids. Germline V gives CDR1 SSHAT, CDR2 FNYEAQ (reference sequence). The germline V and J ends were trimmed by 5 bases and 3 bases, with 9 bases remaining between them. CDR3 amino acids: CASSMDRTDTQYF. CDR3 nucleotides: TGTGCCAGCAGCATGGACAGAACAGATACGCAGTATTTT.

V is TRBV7-3 and J is TRBJ1-5; D is unresolved. The germline V gene encodes CDR1 SGHTA and CDR2 FQGTGA. Trimming pared 0 bases from V and 5 bases from J, leaving 8 bases between. The CDR3 loop spans 14 amino acids. The CDR3 region is CASSLTLRDQPQHF. The CDR3 DNA follows: TGTGCCAGCAGCTTAACGTTGAGGGATCAGCCCCAGCATTTT.

The V and J genes are TRBV20-1 and TRBJ2-3; TRBD2 agrees at 10 bases. The CDR3 totals 14 residues. Per germline, CDR1 DFQATT and CDR2 SNEGSKA (reference sequence). The J segment lost 5 bases and the V segment lost 6 bases, leaving 8 bases of the junction unmatched. This chain's CDR3 is CSARLAGVEDTQYF. CDR3 DNA sequence: TGCAGTGCCCGGCTAGCGGGGGTAGAAGATACGCAGTATTTT.

The chain is built from TRBV20-1 and TRBJ1-3; D is unresolved. The CDR3 extends over 12 amino acids. CDR1 and CDR2 from the germline V gene are DFQATT and SNEGSKA (reference sequence). V gave up 3 bases and J gave up 3 bases, with 6 bases separating them. The CDR3 DNA is TGCAGTGCTAGCGGATTTGGAAACACCATATATTTT. It is translated as CSASGFGNTIYF.

This clonotype was picked up a small number of times. The chain is built from TRBV14 and TRBJ2-5; perhaps D is TRBD1 or TRBD2 (6 bases each). Looked up from germline, CDR1 is SGHDN and CDR2 is FVKESK. This CDR3 is 14 amino acids long. With 1 base removed from V and 5 bases from J, the gap between germline ends came to 11 bases. CDR3 nucleotide sequence: TGTGCCAGCAGCCAAGTTCGGGGGCGCGAGACCCAGTACTTC. Protein sequence: CASSQVRGRETQYF.

The chain uses TRBV7-2 and TRBJ2-7, with 10 bases lining up with TRBD2. V trimming: 3 bases; J trimming: 5 bases; junction bases outside the gene matches: 4. The CDR3 has 14 amino acids. Germline V lookup: CDR1 SGHTA, CDR2 FQGNSA. The CDR3 DNA reads as TGTGCCAGCAGCTTTGGGACTAGCGACCACGAGCAGTACTTC. Translating it yields CASSFGTSDHEQYF.

This chain uses TRBV19 with TRBJ2-7, with 7 bases fitting TRBD1. CDR1 and CDR2 (germline): LNHDA, SQIVND (reference sequence). The J segment lost 4 bases and the V segment lost 10 bases, leaving 4 bases of the junction unmatched. The CDR3 runs 11 residues. CDR3 sequence reads: CATGTEYEQYF. DNA for the CDR3: TGTGCCACCGGGACAGAATACGAGCAGTACTTC.

This clonotype was seen more than once but under ten times. The chain carries TRBV6-1 and TRBJ1-1; no clear D gene. The CDR3 length is 14 residues. In germline, CDR1 is MNHNS, CDR2 SASEGT. The V end was cut by 6 bases, the J end by 1 base, with 12 bases between. This CDR3 is CASRSWTANTEAFF. The CDR3 bases are TGTGCCAGCAGATCTTGGACGGCGAACACTGAAGCTTTCTTT.

This clonotype was found a few times. The chain combines TRBV20-1 with TRBJ1-5; 8 bases map to TRBD1. The CDR3 extends over 13 amino acids. The J segment lost 2 bases and the V segment lost 5 bases, leaving 2 bases of the junction unmatched. Germline V CDR1 and CDR2: DFQATT, SNEGSKA (reference sequence). The CDR3 bases are TGCAGTGCTGGACAGGGAGGCAATCAGCCCCAGCATTTT. This encodes CSAGQGGNQPQHF.

V usage is TRBV20-1 and J usage is TRBJ1-4; TRBD1 is a possible D gene (5 bases). Per germline, CDR1 DFQATT and CDR2 SNEGSKA (reference sequence). This CDR3 comprises 15 residues. V dropped 3 bases and J dropped 2 bases, with 13 bases sitting between them. The CDR3 reads CSARQGLTTNEKLFF. Here the CDR3 DNA reads TGCAGTGCTAGGCAGGGCTTGACGACTAATGAAAAACTGTTTTTT.

The chain is built from TRBV19 and TRBJ1-2, with no clear D. Germline CDR1 reads LNHDA; CDR2 reads SQIVND (reference sequence). This CDR3 has 12 residues. Trimming stripped 1 base from V and 7 bases from J, with 7 bases between. CDR3 sequence reads: CASSIVDRGYTF. In DNA form, the CDR3 reads TGTGCCAGTAGTATAGTCGACCGTGGCTACACCTTC.

The chain uses TRBV7-8 and TRBJ2-5, with TRBD2 matching 9 bases. The ends lost 2 bases at V and 5 bases at J; junction bases unmatched: 12. The CDR3 has 17 residues. Germline V CDR1 and CDR2: SGHVS, FQNEAQ. The CDR3 is CASSLWFSGGLPETQYF. In nucleotides, the CDR3 is TGTGCCAGCAGCTTATGGTTTAGCGGGGGTCTACCCGAGACCCAGTACTTC.

The chain is built from TRBV7-3 and TRBJ1-2; D possibly corresponds to TRBD1 (6 bases). This CDR3 contains 16 residues. Between the trimmed V and J ends, which lost 2 bases and 9 bases, there was a span of 22 bases. CDR1 is SGHTA and CDR2 is FQGTGA in the germline V gene. This CDR3 is CASSLGLLGAGQSYTF. The CDR3 DNA sequence: TGTGCCAGCAGCTTAGGGCTATTGGGGGCAGGCCAGAGCTACACCTTC. The whole variable domain, filled in from reference TRBV7-3 and TRBJ1-2, reads GAGVSQTPSNKVTEKGKYVELRCDPISGHTALYWYRQSLGQGPEFLIYFQGTGAADDSGLPNDRFFAVRPEGSVSTLKIQRTERGDSAVYLCASSLGLLGAGQSYTFGSGTRLTVV.